A selection of T cell receptor beta chains follows, all from one sample in a study of cytomegalovirus exposure and HLA in healthy donors. Clones were sequenced by immunoSEQ multiplex PCR, and TCRdb holds only the in-frame ones, with some missing. The sample lists about 76,000 clones; about 66% were seen once. What was sequenced was PBMCs. These receptors were collected from a man aged 55 to 69 in good health and CMV-seropositive. CDR3s include the opening cysteine and the closing phenylalanine or tryptophan. The order of the fields is D gene, J gene, clone size, V gene, CDR3 protein, CDR3 DNA. A D gene is named only where the DNA matches it firmly. Some rows have no size entry. The others give once, few or many, or a class for an expanded clone.

-,TRBJ2-3,-,TRBV7-6,CASSRGTDTQYF,TGTGCCAGCAGCCGCGGGACAGATACGCAGTATTTT
-,TRBJ2-1,-,TRBV5-4,CASSLGGGSYNEQFF,TGTGCCAGCAGCCTTGGAGGAGGGTCCTACAATGAGCAGTTCTTC
-,TRBJ2-1,-,TRBV11-2,CASSLGSAGSSYNEQFF,TGTGCCAGCAGCCTAGGGTCGGCGGGGTCCTCCTACAATGAGCAGTTCTTC
TRBD1,TRBJ2-5,-,TRBV7-2,CASSLVATGGAETQYF,TGTGCCAGCAGCTTAGTGGCCACAGGGGGCGCGGAGACCCAGTACTTC
TRBD1,TRBJ1-2,-,TRBV7-3,CASSSEGAYGYTF,TGTGCCAGCAGCAGCGAGGGGGCCTATGGCTACACCTTC
-,TRBJ2-2,few,TRBV27,CASSPRETNTGELFF,TGTGCCAGCAGTCCCAGGGAAACGAACACCGGGGAGCTGTTTTTT
-,TRBJ2-5,-,TRBV18,CASSPQLGGGGQETQYF,TGTGCCAGCTCACCACAGCTAGGAGGAGGAGGGCAAGAGACCCAGTACTTC
-,TRBJ2-1,-,TRBV27,CASSRLETYNEQFF,TGTGCCAGCAGTCGACTAGAAACCTACAATGAGCAGTTCTTC
-,TRBJ1-1,-,TRBV27,CASSTHEGAVRAFF,TGTGCCAGCAGTACCCACGAGGGTGCGGTTAGAGCTTTCTTT
-,TRBJ2-5,few,TRBV5-1,CASSMGSETQYF,TGCGCCAGCAGTATGGGCTCAGAGACCCAGTACTTC
TRBD1,TRBJ1-1,few,TRBV7-6,CASSLSTTGERLWGTEAFF,TGTGCCAGCAGCTTATCCACCACAGGGGAACGGCTATGGGGCACTGAAGCTTTCTTT
TRBD1,TRBJ1-6,-,TRBV5-1,CASSSQGVGSSPLHF,TGCGCCAGCAGCTCACAGGGGGTAGGTTCCTCACCCCTCCACTTT
-,TRBJ2-1,few,TRBV5-4,CASSRGGSGYNEQFF,TGTGCCAGCAGCCGAGGTGGGTCGGGATACAATGAGCAGTTCTTC
TRBD1,TRBJ1-2,few,TRBV7-2,CASSLATGVTTDGYTF,TGTGCCAGCAGCTTAGCGACAGGGGTCACAACCGACGGCTACACCTTC
TRBD1,TRBJ2-1,-,TRBV7-6,CASSPQGAQNEQFF,TGTGCCAGCAGCCCACAGGGGGCGCAGAATGAGCAGTTCTTC
TRBD2,TRBJ2-7,once,TRBV15,CATSRTGTSSFYEQYF,TGTGCCACCAGCCGCACCGGGACTAGCAGCTTCTACGAGCAGTACTTC
-,TRBJ2-5,-,TRBV7-8,CASSSLWAAETQYF,TGTGCCAGCAGCTCGCTTTGGGCCGCGGAGACCCAGTACTTC
-,TRBJ2-1,few,TRBV5-1,CASSLLPGLADEQFF,TGCGCCAGCAGCCTCCTCCCCGGGTTGGCGGATGAGCAGTTCTTC
TRBD1,TRBJ2-5,-,TRBV11-2,CASSRTGTDQETQYF,TGTGCCAGCAGCCGGACCGGGACAGATCAAGAGACCCAGTACTTC
TRBD2,TRBJ2-2,-,TRBV7-2,CASSLRLAGAGGELFF,TGTGCCAGCAGCCTAAGACTAGCGGGGGCGGGCGGGGAGCTGTTTTTT
-,TRBJ1-5,-,TRBV5-1,CASSLEGLRNQPQHF,TGCGCCAGCAGCTTGGAGGGGCTTCGTAATCAGCCCCAGCATTTT